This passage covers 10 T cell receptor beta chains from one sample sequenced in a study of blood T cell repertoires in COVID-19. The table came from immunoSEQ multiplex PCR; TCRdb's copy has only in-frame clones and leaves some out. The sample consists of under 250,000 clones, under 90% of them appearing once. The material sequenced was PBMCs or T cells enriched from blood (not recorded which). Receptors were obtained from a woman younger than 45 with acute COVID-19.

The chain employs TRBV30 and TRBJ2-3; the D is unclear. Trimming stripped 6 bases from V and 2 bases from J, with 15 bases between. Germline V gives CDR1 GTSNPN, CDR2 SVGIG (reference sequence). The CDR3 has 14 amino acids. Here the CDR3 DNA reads TGTGCCTGTAGAAGACTCATACCCACAGATACGCAGTATTTT. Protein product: CACRRLIPTDTQYF.

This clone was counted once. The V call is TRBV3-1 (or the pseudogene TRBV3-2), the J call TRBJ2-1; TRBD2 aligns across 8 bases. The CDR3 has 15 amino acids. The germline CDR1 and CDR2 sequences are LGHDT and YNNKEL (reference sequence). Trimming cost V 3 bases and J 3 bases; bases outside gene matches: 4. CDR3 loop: CASSQGGGNYNEQFF. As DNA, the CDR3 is TGTGCCAGCAGCCAGGGCGGGGGGAACTACAATGAGCAGTTCTTC.

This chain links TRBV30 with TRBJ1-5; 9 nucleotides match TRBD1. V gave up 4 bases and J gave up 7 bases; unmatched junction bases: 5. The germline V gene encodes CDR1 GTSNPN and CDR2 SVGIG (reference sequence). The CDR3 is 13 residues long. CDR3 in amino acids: CAWKGQGRQPQHF. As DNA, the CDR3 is TGTGCCTGGAAGGGACAGGGTCGGCAGCCCCAGCATTTT.

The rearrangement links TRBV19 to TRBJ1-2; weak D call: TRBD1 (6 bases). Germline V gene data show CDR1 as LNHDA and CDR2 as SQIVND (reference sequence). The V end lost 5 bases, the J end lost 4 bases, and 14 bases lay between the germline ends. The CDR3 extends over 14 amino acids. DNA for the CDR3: TGTGCCAGTAGTCCACTGACAGGACTCTATGGCTACACCTTC. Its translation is CASSPLTGLYGYTF.

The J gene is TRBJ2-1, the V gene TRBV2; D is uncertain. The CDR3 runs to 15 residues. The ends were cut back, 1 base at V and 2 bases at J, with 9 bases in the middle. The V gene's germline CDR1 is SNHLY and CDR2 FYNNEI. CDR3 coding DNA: TGTGCCAGCAGTGAAGGGCCGCCCCCCTACAATGAGCAGTTCTTC. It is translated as CASSEGPPPYNEQFF.

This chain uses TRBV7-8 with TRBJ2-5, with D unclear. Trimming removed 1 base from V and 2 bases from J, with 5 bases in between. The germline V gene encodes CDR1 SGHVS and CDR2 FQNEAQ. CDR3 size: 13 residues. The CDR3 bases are TGTGCCAGCAGCTTAGGCAGTCAAGAGACCCAGTACTTC. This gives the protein CASSLGSQETQYF.

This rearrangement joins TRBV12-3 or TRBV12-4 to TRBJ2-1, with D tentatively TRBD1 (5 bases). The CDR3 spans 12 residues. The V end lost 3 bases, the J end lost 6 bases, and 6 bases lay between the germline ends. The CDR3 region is CASSFQGNEQFF. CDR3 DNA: TGTGCCAGCAGTTTCCAGGGCAATGAGCAGTTCTTC.

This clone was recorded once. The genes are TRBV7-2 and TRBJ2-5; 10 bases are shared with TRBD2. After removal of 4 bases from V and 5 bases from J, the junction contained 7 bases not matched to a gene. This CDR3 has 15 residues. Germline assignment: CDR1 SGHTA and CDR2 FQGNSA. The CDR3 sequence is CASSSPAGGWETQYF. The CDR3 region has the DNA TGTGCCAGCAGCTCCCCAGCGGGGGGGTGGGAGACCCAGTACTTC.

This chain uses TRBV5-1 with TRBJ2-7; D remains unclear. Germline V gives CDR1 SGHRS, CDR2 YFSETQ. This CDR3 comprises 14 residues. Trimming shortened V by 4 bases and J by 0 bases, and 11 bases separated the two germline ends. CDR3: CASSPGAGSYEQYF. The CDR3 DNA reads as TGCGCCAGCAGCCCCGGTGCAGGCTCCTACGAGCAGTACTTC. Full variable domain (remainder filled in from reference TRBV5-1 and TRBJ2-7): KAGVTQTPRYLIKTRGQQVTLSCSPISGHRSVSWYQQTPGQGLQFLFEYFSETQRNKGNFPGRFSGRQFSNSRSEMNVSTLELGDSALYLCASSPGAGSYEQYFGPGTRLTVT.

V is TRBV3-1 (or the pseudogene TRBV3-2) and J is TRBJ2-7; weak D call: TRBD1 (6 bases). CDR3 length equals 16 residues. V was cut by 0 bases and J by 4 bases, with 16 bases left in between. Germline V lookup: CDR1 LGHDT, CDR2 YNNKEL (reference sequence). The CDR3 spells CASSQEMDSRSYEQYF. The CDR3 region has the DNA TGTGCCAGCAGCCAAGAAATGGACAGTAGAAGTTACGAGCAGTACTTC.